The sequence of this TCR beta chain was determined in a study of cytomegalovirus exposure and HLA in healthy donors. General observations from the study: There was a cluster of highly shared sequence variants that was likely a sequencing artifact. Later analysis identified a missense DCLRE1C variant that was linked to TCR beta V- and J-gene trimming. Later on, an analysis showed TCR association rates differing by HLA locus, with DRB1 the most and HLA-C the fewest.

A word on this clone: Antigen unknown.

Deletions cut 2 bases from V and 7 bases from J, with 6 bases between. Germline values: CDR1 ENHRY, CDR2 SYGVKD. The CDR3 spans 11 residues. The PCR ran on 60 Vbeta and 13 Jbeta primers. Clones were read by immunoSEQ multiplex PCR, and TCRdb kept only the in-frame ones, dropping some. Of about 120,000 clones listed, more than 70% are singletons. The source is a man between 25 and 39 years old in good health and CMV-seronegative. The chain joins TRBV10-3 to TRBJ2-7; possibly TRBD2 for D (5 bases). Sample: PBMCs. The chain's CDR3 is CAISESGEQYF. The CDR3 DNA reads TGTGCCATCAGTGAGAGCGGAGAGCAGTACTTC.